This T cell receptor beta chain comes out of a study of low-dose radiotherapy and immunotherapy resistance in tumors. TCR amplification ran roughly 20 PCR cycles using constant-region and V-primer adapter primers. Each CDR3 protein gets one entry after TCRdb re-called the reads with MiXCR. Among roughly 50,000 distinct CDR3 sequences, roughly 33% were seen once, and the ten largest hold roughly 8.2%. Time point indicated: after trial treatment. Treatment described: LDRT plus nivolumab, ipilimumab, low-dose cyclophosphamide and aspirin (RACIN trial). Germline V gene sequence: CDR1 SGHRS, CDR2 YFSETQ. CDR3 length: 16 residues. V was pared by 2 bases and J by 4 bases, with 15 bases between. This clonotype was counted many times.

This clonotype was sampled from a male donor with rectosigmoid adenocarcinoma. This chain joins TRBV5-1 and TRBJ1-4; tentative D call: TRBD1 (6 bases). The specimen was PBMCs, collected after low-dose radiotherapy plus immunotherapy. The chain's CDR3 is CASSFGTGSLNEKLFF. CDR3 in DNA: TGCGCCAGCAGCTTTGGTACAGGGTCTCTTAATGAAAAACTGTTTTTT. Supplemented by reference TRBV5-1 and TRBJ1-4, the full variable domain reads KAGVTQTPRYLIKTRGQQVTLSCSPISGHRSVSWYQQTPGQGLQFLFEYFSETQRNKGNFPGRFSGRQFSNSRSEMNVSTLELGDSALYLCASSFGTGSLNEKLFFGSGTQLSVL.